What follows is one T cell receptor (beta chain) and its context. Germline and genes: mouse. Sequencing ends 1 residue short of the CDR3 end; the germline J gene provides the rest. These data come from a study of tissue T cells after allogeneic stem cell transplantation. Trimming took 3 bases from V and 5 from J; bases not matched to a gene: 2. The CDR3 consists of 15 residues. In germline, CDR1 is KGHPV, CDR2 FQNQEV (reference sequence). Profiling relied on immunoSEQ multiplex PCR, and the TCRdb table lists in-frame clones only, not all of them. This table holds roughly 51,000 clones, around 66% found once.

V is TRBV26 and J is TRBJ1-4, with TRBD1 matching 11 bases. The TCR comes from a pool of C57BL/6 mice in good health. Specimen: sorted cells pooled from one or two spleens. This CDR3 is CASSLGTGGNERLFF. The DNA read from the CDR3 is TGTGCCAGCAGTCTTGGGACAGGGGGAAACGAAAGATTATTT.